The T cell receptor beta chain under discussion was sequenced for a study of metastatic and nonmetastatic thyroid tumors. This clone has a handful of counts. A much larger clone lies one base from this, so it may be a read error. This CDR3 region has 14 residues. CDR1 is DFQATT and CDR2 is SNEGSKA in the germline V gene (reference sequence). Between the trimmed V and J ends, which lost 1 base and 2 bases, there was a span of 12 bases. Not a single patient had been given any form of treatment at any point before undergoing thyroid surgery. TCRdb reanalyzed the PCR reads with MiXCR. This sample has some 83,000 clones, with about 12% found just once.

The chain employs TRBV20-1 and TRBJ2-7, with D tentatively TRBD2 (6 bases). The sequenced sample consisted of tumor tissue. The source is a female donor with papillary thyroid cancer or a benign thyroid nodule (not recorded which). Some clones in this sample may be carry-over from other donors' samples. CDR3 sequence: CSARGAGRTYEQYF. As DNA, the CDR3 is TGCAGTGCTAGAGGGGCAGGGAGGACCTACGAGCAGTACTTC.